The rows below give T cell receptor beta chains drawn from one sample of a study of T cells after yellow fever vaccination. Using its own MiXCR run on the 5' RACE reads, TCRdb lists one record per CDR3 protein. This sample has 300,000 or so distinct CDR3 sequences; 4% occur once, and the top ten carry 20% to 25%. Sequenced material: PBMCs, taken 5 days after the yellow fever booster vaccination. These TCRs come from a man younger than 35 who received the YFV17D yellow fever vaccine. The CDR3 runs from the conserved cysteine through the conserved F or W. Each record gives: V gene, clone size, J gene, D gene, CDR3 protein, CDR3 DNA. A D gene is named only where the DNA matches it firmly. Only some rows state a clone size, as once, few, many or a class for expanded clones.

v_gene: TRBV28
abundance: few
j_gene: TRBJ2-2
d_gene: .
CDR3aa: CASSLIPGSGSGELFF
CDR3nt: TGTGCCAGCAGTTTAATTCCAGGGTCTGGGTCCGGGGAGCTGTTTTTT

v_gene: TRBV4-1
abundance: many
j_gene: TRBJ1-1
d_gene: .
CDR3aa: CASSPRPPMNTEAFF
CDR3nt: TGCGCCAGCAGCCCAAGGCCCCCCATGAACACTGAAGCTTTCTTT

v_gene: TRBV5-1
abundance: .
j_gene: TRBJ2-1
d_gene: TRBD2
CDR3aa: CASQLLTSGGYNEQFF
CDR3nt: TGCGCCAGCCAGTTACTTACTAGCGGGGGATACAATGAGCAGTTCTTC

v_gene: TRBV7-2
abundance: .
j_gene: TRBJ1-4
d_gene: .
CDR3aa: CASSPRRVFMEKLFF
CDR3nt: TGTGCCAGCAGCCCCCGAAGGGTTTTTATGGAAAAACTGTTTTTT

v_gene: TRBV12-3/TRBV12-4
abundance: few
j_gene: TRBJ2-6
d_gene: TRBD1
CDR3aa: CASNGQGLSGANVLTF
CDR3nt: TGTGCCAGCAACGGACAGGGCCTCTCTGGGGCCAACGTCCTGACTTTC

v_gene: TRBV5-1
abundance: few
j_gene: TRBJ2-1
d_gene: .
CDR3aa: CASSLESYRYNEQFF
CDR3nt: TGCGCCAGCAGCTTGGAATCCTACCGATACAATGAGCAGTTCTTC

v_gene: TRBV6-5
abundance: few
j_gene: TRBJ1-2
d_gene: .
CDR3aa: CASRLGGSSSGYGYTF
CDR3nt: TGTGCCAGCCGTCTTGGGGGATCTTCTAGCGGCTATGGCTACACCTTC

v_gene: TRBV27
abundance: .
j_gene: TRBJ1-6
d_gene: TRBD1
CDR3aa: CASGAVRWAMTDYRGNNSPLHF
CDR3nt: TGTGCCAGCGGTGCCGTTAGATGGGCCATGACAGACTACAGGGGAAATAATTCACCCCTCCACTTT

v_gene: TRBV7-2
abundance: few
j_gene: TRBJ2-5
d_gene: TRBD2
CDR3aa: CASSPQAGGGETQYF
CDR3nt: TGTGCCAGCAGCCCCCAAGCGGGGGGTGGAGAGACCCAGTACTTC

v_gene: TRBV20-1
abundance: few
j_gene: TRBJ1-2
d_gene: TRBD1
CDR3aa: CSALTMTGVVWNYGYTF
CDR3nt: TGCAGTGCCCTAACTATGACAGGGGTGGTTTGGAACTATGGCTACACCTTC

v_gene: TRBV5-1
abundance: many
j_gene: TRBJ2-1
d_gene: TRBD2
CDR3aa: CASSLGNPSGPRFF
CDR3nt: TGCGCCAGCAGCTTGGGTAATCCTAGCGGTCCACGGTTCTTC

v_gene: TRBV7-9
abundance: many
j_gene: TRBJ2-7
d_gene: .
CDR3aa: CASSFPRETYEQYF
CDR3nt: TGTGCCAGCAGCTTCCCGAGGGAGACCTACGAGCAGTACTTC

v_gene: TRBV7-9
abundance: few
j_gene: TRBJ2-1
d_gene: .
CDR3aa: CASSQSGTPLNEQFF
CDR3nt: TGTGCCAGCAGCCAATCCGGGACTCCCCTTAATGAGCAGTTCTTC

v_gene: TRBV18
abundance: many
j_gene: TRBJ2-5
d_gene: .
CDR3aa: CASSPPWETQYF
CDR3nt: TGTGCCAGCTCACCACCATGGGAGACCCAGTACTTC

v_gene: TRBV2
abundance: few
j_gene: TRBJ2-4
d_gene: .
CDR3aa: CASRFRDLNIQYF
CDR3nt: TGTGCCAGCCGGTTTAGGGATTTAAACATTCAGTACTTC

v_gene: TRBV27
abundance: .
j_gene: TRBJ1-1
d_gene: .
CDR3aa: CASSTFLRRGLLMNTEAFF
CDR3nt: TGTGCCAGCAGTACCTTCCTGAGGAGGGGACTACTCATGAACACTGAAGCTTTCTTT

v_gene: TRBV24-1
abundance: few
j_gene: TRBJ2-1
d_gene: .
CDR3aa: CATSDPNMGVEQFF
CDR3nt: TGTGCCACCAGTGATCCCAACATGGGCGTTGAGCAGTTCTTC

v_gene: TRBV11-2
abundance: .
j_gene: TRBJ2-3
d_gene: .
CDR3aa: CASSLTRGPSTDTQYF
CDR3nt: TGTGCCAGCAGCTTAACCCGCGGACCTAGCACAGATACGCAGTATTTT

v_gene: TRBV27
abundance: many
j_gene: TRBJ2-7
d_gene: TRBD2
CDR3aa: CATHRLAGGRTYEQYF
CDR3nt: TGTGCCACCCACCGCCTAGCGGGGGGCCGGACCTACGAGCAGTACTTC

v_gene: TRBV4-3
abundance: .
j_gene: TRBJ2-3
d_gene: .
CDR3aa: CASSNRAKDTQYF
CDR3nt: TGCGCCAGCAGTAACAGGGCGAAAGATACGCAGTATTTT

v_gene: TRBV29-1
abundance: few
j_gene: TRBJ2-5
d_gene: TRBD1
CDR3aa: CSVVGQGSETQYF
CDR3nt: TGCAGCGTTGTCGGACAGGGGTCGGAGACCCAGTACTTC

v_gene: TRBV10-3
abundance: many
j_gene: TRBJ1-1
d_gene: TRBD1
CDR3aa: CAISEGTGGTEAFF
CDR3nt: TGTGCCATCAGTGAGGGGACAGGGGGCACTGAAGCTTTCTTT

v_gene: TRBV10-3
abundance: few
j_gene: TRBJ2-7
d_gene: TRBD2
CDR3aa: CAIRGGGTSGYEQYF
CDR3nt: TGTGCCATCAGAGGGGGGGGGACTAGCGGATACGAGCAGTACTTC

v_gene: TRBV10-3
abundance: .
j_gene: TRBJ2-2
d_gene: TRBD1
CDR3aa: CAISEGDRGSGELFF
CDR3nt: TGTGCCATCAGTGAAGGGGACAGGGGTTCCGGGGAGCTGTTTTTT

v_gene: TRBV20-1
abundance: many
j_gene: TRBJ1-4
d_gene: .
CDR3aa: CSASFLRREKLFF
CDR3nt: TGCAGTGCTAGTTTCCTACGGCGGGAAAAACTGTTTTTT

v_gene: TRBV6-6
abundance: .
j_gene: TRBJ2-3
d_gene: TRBD2
CDR3aa: CASSYWTSGSTDTQYF
CDR3nt: TGTGCCAGCAGTTACTGGACTAGCGGAAGCACAGATACGCAGTATTTT

v_gene: TRBV12-3/TRBV12-4
abundance: few
j_gene: TRBJ1-1
d_gene: .
CDR3aa: CASINFAEAFF
CDR3nt: TGTGCCAGCATCAATTTCGCTGAAGCTTTCTTT

v_gene: TRBV6-6
abundance: few
j_gene: TRBJ1-1
d_gene: .
CDR3aa: CASSYGTPITEAFF
CDR3nt: TGTGCCAGCAGTTACGGGACTCCGATCACTGAAGCTTTCTTT

v_gene: TRBV5-1
abundance: .
j_gene: TRBJ2-4
d_gene: TRBD1
CDR3aa: CASSFFRTGDDIQYF
CDR3nt: TGCGCCAGCAGCTTCTTCCGGACAGGGGATGACATTCAGTACTTC